The clone carrying this TCR beta chain was counted only a few times. Antigen specificity is unknown. These data are taken from a study of spatial heterogeneity in lung cancer. Study as a whole: There were, on average, more than 8.5 raw-read appearances for each unique TCR and UMI combination. Findings and caveats of the study: Ubiquitous expanded tumor TCRs were observed in blood more at resection than follow-up.

Indicated time point: sample taken at primary tumor resection. Whole RNA from tumor, nontumor lung or frozen PBMC was sequenced unsorted. This CDR3 contains 14 residues. The germline V and J ends were trimmed by 5 bases and 6 bases, with 16 bases remaining between them. Germline lookup yields CDR1 SEHNR and CDR2 FQNEAQ (reference sequence). TCRdb used MiXCR to reprocess the 5' RACE reads, holding one entry per CDR3 protein. The data contain tens of thousands of distinct CDR3 sequences, about 8% of them singletons. This clonotype was sampled from a female donor with early-stage non-small cell lung cancer. This chain links TRBV7-9 with TRBJ1-1; D remains unclear. Material: PBMCs, obtained at surgery. The CDR3 protein is CASSPSNLASEAFF. DNA for the CDR3: TGTGCCAGCAGCCCCTCTAATTTAGCGTCTGAAGCTTTCTTT. Full variable domain (outside the CDR3, taken from reference TRBV7-9 and TRBJ1-1): DTGVSQNPRHKITKRGQNVTFRCDPISEHNRLYWYRQTLGQGPEFLTYFQNEAQLEKSRLLSDRFSAERPKGSFSTLEIQRTEQGDSAMYLCASSPSNLASEAFFGQGTRLTVV.